A selection of T cell receptor beta chains follows, all from one sample in a study of T cell repertoires in cytomegalovirus infection. TCRdb reprocessed the reads via MiXCR and lists one record per CDR3 protein. The sample lists 900,000 to 950,000 distinct CDR3 sequences, roughly 30% seen once, with roughly an eighth in the top ten. These TCRs' antigens remain unknown. Here the sequenced sample was cultured CD8+ T cells from PBMCs, taken from culture after CMV antigen stimulation. These receptors were obtained from a human donor in good health (CMV status not recorded). Some clones in this sample may be carry-over from other donors' samples. Each CDR3 is given with its conserved first and last residue. D genes are given only for firm matches. Where a row states a size, it is once, few, many or the class of an expanded clone; other rows omit it.

clone_size	v_call	j_call	d_call	cdr3_nt	cdr3_aa
many	TRBV7-9	TRBJ2-5	NA	TGTGCCAGCAGTTTAGTTCTTGGAGAGACCCAGTACTTC	CASSLVLGETQYF
few	TRBV12-3/TRBV12-4	TRBJ1-3	NA	TGTGCCAGCAGTCCCCAGATGGGACGGTTACCTGGAAACACCATATATTTT	CASSPQMGRLPGNTIYF
NA	TRBV6-2/TRBV6-3	TRBJ2-1	NA	TGTGCCAGCAGTTACGACGGCCGAGCAAACAATGAGCAGTTCTTC	CASSYDGRANNEQFF
NA	TRBV20-1	TRBJ1-1	NA	TGCAGTGCTATGAGCACGGCGAACACTGAAGCTTTCTTT	CSAMSTANTEAFF
few	TRBV6-1	TRBJ2-7	TRBD2	TGTGCCAGCAGTGAACTTCCGGCGGGGGGGTTTAGGGAGCAGTACTTC	CASSELPAGGFREQYF
few	TRBV6-1	TRBJ1-2	TRBD1	TGTGCCAGCAGTGGAACAGGGGGCGCTGGGGGCTACACCTTC	CASSGTGGAGGYTF
many	TRBV7-6	TRBJ2-1	NA	TGTGCCTCCGGGGGGCCGGGCAATGAGCAGTTCTTC	CASGGPGNEQFF
NA	TRBV27	TRBJ2-7	NA	TGTGCCAGCAGTAACGGGCCAGCAAAGCAGTACTTC	CASSNGPAKQYF
NA	TRBV6-2/TRBV6-3	TRBJ2-1	NA	TGTGCCAGCAGTTACTCGATACCATACGGTGAGCAGTTCTTC	CASSYSIPYGEQFF
NA	TRBV11-2	TRBJ2-1	TRBD1	TGTGCCAGCAGCGTCCGGGACAGGGGGCTGGTGGAGCAGTTCTTC	CASSVRDRGLVEQFF
many	TRBV7-2	TRBJ2-5	TRBD2	TGTGCCAGCAGGCGCAGCGGGGGGGAGACCCAGTACTTC	CASRRSGGETQYF
few	TRBV30	TRBJ1-3	NA	TGTGCCTGGACTCTCAGAGGGAGAGGGGCCAGTGCTGGAAACACCATATATTTT	CAWTLRGRGASAGNTIYF
few	TRBV6-6	TRBJ2-1	TRBD2	TGTGCCAGCAGTTGGCTAGCGGGGGGGCGGAATGAGCAGTTCTTC	CASSWLAGGRNEQFF
NA	TRBV28	TRBJ2-3	TRBD2	TGTGCCAGCAGTTTTGAGCGGGGGGGGTTGGATACGCAGTATTTT	CASSFERGGLDTQYF
NA	TRBV2	TRBJ1-1	NA	TGTGCCATTATATGGAACACTGAAGCTTTCTTT	CAIIWNTEAFF
few	TRBV5-1	TRBJ2-1	NA	TGCGCCAGCAGCCCCCTTCAGCGATACATATTTTACAATGAGCAGTTCTTC	CASSPLQRYIFYNEQFF
few	TRBV19	TRBJ2-1	NA	TGTGCCAGTAAAAGGAGTGAGGGACACAATGAGCAGTTCTTC	CASKRSEGHNEQFF